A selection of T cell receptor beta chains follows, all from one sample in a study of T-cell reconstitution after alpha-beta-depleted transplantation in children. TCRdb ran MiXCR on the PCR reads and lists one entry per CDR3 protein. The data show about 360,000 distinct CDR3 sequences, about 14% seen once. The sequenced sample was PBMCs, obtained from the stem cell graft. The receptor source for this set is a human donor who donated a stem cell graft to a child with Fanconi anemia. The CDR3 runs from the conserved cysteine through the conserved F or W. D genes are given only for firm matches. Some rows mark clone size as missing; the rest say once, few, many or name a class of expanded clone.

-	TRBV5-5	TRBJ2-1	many	TGTGCCAGCAGCTTGCGATGGCAACAGTCTCTTTCCGCGCGGCAGTTCTTC	CASSLRWQQSLSARQFF
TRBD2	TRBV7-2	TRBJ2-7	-	TGTGCCAGCAGCTTAAAGCGGCTAGCGGGGGTCGAGCAGTACTTC	CASSLKRLAGVEQYF
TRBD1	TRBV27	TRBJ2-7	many	TGTGCCAGCAGTTCCCTGACAGGGCCTTACGAGCAGTACTTC	CASSSLTGPYEQYF
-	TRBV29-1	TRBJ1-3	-	TGCAGCGTTGTAACAGCAGGAAACACCATATATTTT	CSVVTAGNTIYF
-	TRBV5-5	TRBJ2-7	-	TGTGCCAGCAGCTTTATAGCAGATGGCGAGCAGTACTTC	CASSFIADGEQYF
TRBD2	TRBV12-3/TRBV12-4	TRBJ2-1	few	TGTGCCAGCAGTGAGCGGGGGTCCTACAATGAGCAGTTCTTC	CASSERGSYNEQFF
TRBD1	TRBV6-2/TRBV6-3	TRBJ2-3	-	TGTGCCAGCAGACGAGGACAGGGAGCGACAGATACGCAGTATTTT	CASRRGQGATDTQYF
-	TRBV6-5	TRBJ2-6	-	TGTGCCAGCAGTTACTGGCGAGGGCCTGGGGCCAACGTCCTGACTTTC	CASSYWRGPGANVLTF
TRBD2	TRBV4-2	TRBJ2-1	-	TGTGCCAGCAGCCAAGGTGTAGCGGGGGGCTTAAATGAGCAGTTCTTC	CASSQGVAGGLNEQFF
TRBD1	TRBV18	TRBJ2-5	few	TGTGCCAGCTCACGACAGGGGGCCGAGACCCAGTACTTC	CASSRQGAETQYF